A single count supports the clone carrying this TCR beta chain. The antigen is undetermined. Germline CDR1 reads SEHNR; CDR2 reads FQNEAQ (reference sequence). Trimming cost V 1 base and J 4 bases, with 11 bases left between them. The CDR3 length is 15 residues. For repertoire sequencing, the TCR beta CDR3 regions were amplified from RNA transcripts. RT-PCR was first run with HTBI primers, then multiplex PCR in a second round. TCRdb re-called the multiplex PCR reads through MiXCR, storing one row per CDR3 protein. The sample consists of roughly 600,000 distinct CDR3 sequences, approximately 37% of them appearing once. The data stem from a study of Graves' ophthalmopathy and Graves' hyperthyroidism. Study results and limitations: As the model predicted ophthalmopathy progression, it achieved a sensitivity of 70.59% and a specificity of about 72%.

A diagnosis was made from clinical symptoms together with serum thyroxine, TRAb, thyroid ultrasound and orbital computed tomography. The V and J genes are TRBV7-9 and TRBJ1-3; tentatively, D is TRBD1 (6 bases). The sequencing input was peripheral blood or thyroid tissue (not recorded which). The TCR sequence derives from an adult man with Graves' hyperthyroidism. CDR3 region: CASSLVGGEGNTIYF. CDR3 DNA sequence: TGTGCCAGCAGCTTAGTCGGGGGCGAAGGAAACACCATATATTTT.